This T cell receptor (beta chain) was sequenced during a study of identical twins. TCRdb processed the 5' RACE reads anew with MiXCR; each CDR3 protein has one entry. The repertoire includes over 600,000 distinct CDR3 sequences, around 20% of them detected once, and about 4.3% sits in the top ten. The data also belong to a second study, concerning T cells expressing NK-cell markers. In that study: Sorting was restricted to alpha-beta TCR T cells by an anti-gamma-delta TCR antibody in several experiments.

Sequenced input: PBMCs. The TCR was taken from a woman aged 18-29 years in good health.

CDR3 region: CSASRHSGEQFF. In DNA form, the CDR3 reads TGCAGTGCTAGTCGGCATAGCGGTGAGCAGTTCTTC. V is TRBV20-1 and J is TRBJ2-1, with TRBD2 as a possible D gene (6 bases). The CDR3 has 12 amino acids. V dropped 3 bases and J dropped 9 bases, with 12 bases sitting between them. Per germline, CDR1 DFQATT and CDR2 SNEGSKA (reference sequence).